The rows below give T cell receptor beta chains drawn from one sample of a study of blood T cell repertoires in COVID-19. Only in-frame clones appear in the TCRdb table, and some are missing; sequencing was by immunoSEQ multiplex PCR. The sample has roughly 80,000 clones; 88% are singletons. Sequencing input: peripheral blood. These receptor sequences come from a woman of 80 years or more with acute or convalescent COVID-19. Each CDR3 is given without its conserved first and last residue. The D gene is left open where the match is weak.

d_gene: .; j_gene: TRBJ1-3; v_gene: TRBV11-3; len: 13; CDR3aa: ASSLSGSSGNTIY
d_gene: TRBD2; j_gene: TRBJ2-3; v_gene: TRBV7-2; len: 12; CDR3aa: ASSLGTSGGTQY
d_gene: TRBD1; j_gene: TRBJ2-5; v_gene: TRBV7-8; len: 12; CDR3aa: ASRKGQARETQY
d_gene: TRBD1; j_gene: TRBJ1-1; v_gene: TRBV19; len: 12; CDR3aa: ASTMDRGSTEAF
d_gene: .; j_gene: TRBJ1-1; v_gene: TRBV18; len: 11; CDR3aa: ASAGGVNTEAF
d_gene: TRBD1; j_gene: TRBJ2-3; v_gene: TRBV5-8; len: 13; CDR3aa: ASSSRQGAVDTQY
d_gene: TRBD1; j_gene: TRBJ2-7; v_gene: TRBV28; len: 12; CDR3aa: ASSRTGQGYEQY
d_gene: TRBD2; j_gene: TRBJ2-3; v_gene: TRBV7-9; len: 15; CDR3aa: ASSLGLAGGLADTQY
d_gene: .; j_gene: TRBJ2-3; v_gene: TRBV2; len: 13; CDR3aa: ASTRGDGDTDTQY
d_gene: TRBD1; j_gene: TRBJ2-5; v_gene: TRBV5-5; len: 14; CDR3aa: ASSLPRDRGRETQY
d_gene: .; j_gene: TRBJ2-4; v_gene: TRBV21-1; len: 14; CDR3aa: ASSKEVRLAKNIQY
d_gene: TRBD1; j_gene: TRBJ1-6; v_gene: TRBV5-6; len: 15; CDR3aa: ASSGTPGQGRDSPLH
d_gene: .; j_gene: TRBJ1-1; v_gene: TRBV25-1; len: 13; CDR3aa: ASSALGEGITEAF
d_gene: .; j_gene: TRBJ2-1; v_gene: TRBV4-1; len: 12; CDR3aa: ASSPLTQNNEQF
d_gene: TRBD2; j_gene: TRBJ2-3; v_gene: TRBV3-1/TRBV3-2; len: 15; CDR3aa: ASSKWGLAGESDTQY
d_gene: .; j_gene: TRBJ2-1; v_gene: TRBV4-3; len: 11; CDR3aa: ASSQDQNNEQF
d_gene: .; j_gene: TRBJ1-1; v_gene: TRBV7-9; len: 13; CDR3aa: ASSTPTGRNTEAF
d_gene: TRBD1; j_gene: TRBJ2-7; v_gene: TRBV27; len: 12; CDR3aa: ASSNLGQNYEQY
d_gene: TRBD2; j_gene: TRBJ2-1; v_gene: TRBV4-3; len: 15; CDR3aa: ASSQTPTLAGGGEQF
d_gene: .; j_gene: TRBJ2-1; v_gene: TRBV11-2; len: 13; CDR3aa: ASSVRTLPDNEQF
d_gene: TRBD1; j_gene: TRBJ1-2; v_gene: TRBV4-1; len: 14; CDR3aa: ASSQDLDRGLQGYT
d_gene: TRBD1; j_gene: TRBJ1-5; v_gene: TRBV2; len: 12; CDR3aa: ASRYRGSNQPQH
d_gene: TRBD2; j_gene: TRBJ2-3; v_gene: TRBV5-1; len: 17; CDR3aa: ASSPGTRTSGRTTDTQY
d_gene: TRBD1; j_gene: TRBJ1-5; v_gene: TRBV19; len: 12; CDR3aa: ASSIGTGNQPQH
d_gene: .; j_gene: TRBJ2-6; v_gene: TRBV9; len: 13; CDR3aa: ASSVSGSGANVLT
d_gene: TRBD1; j_gene: TRBJ2-3; v_gene: TRBV13; len: 13; CDR3aa: ASSPRDRGADTQY
d_gene: .; j_gene: TRBJ2-5; v_gene: TRBV7-2; len: 11; CDR3aa: ASSLGVTETQY
d_gene: TRBD1; j_gene: TRBJ1-1; v_gene: TRBV5-1; len: 13; CDR3aa: ASSATGQPGTEAF
d_gene: .; j_gene: TRBJ1-1; v_gene: TRBV12-3/TRBV12-4; len: 10; CDR3aa: ASSQAVTEAF
d_gene: .; j_gene: TRBJ2-5; v_gene: TRBV7-8; len: 11; CDR3aa: ASSPGVRETQY
d_gene: .; j_gene: TRBJ2-2; v_gene: TRBV4-1; len: 14; CDR3aa: ASSRQGQGDTGELF
d_gene: TRBD2; j_gene: TRBJ2-3; v_gene: TRBV11-2; len: 13; CDR3aa: ASSPPGLAGGTQY
d_gene: TRBD2; j_gene: TRBJ2-5; v_gene: TRBV30; len: 13; CDR3aa: AWSGAGAGEETQY
d_gene: .; j_gene: TRBJ2-3; v_gene: TRBV5-1; len: 11; CDR3aa: ASSSSTGDTQY
d_gene: .; j_gene: TRBJ1-1; v_gene: TRBV28; len: 10; CDR3aa: ASKGSLVEAF
d_gene: TRBD2; j_gene: TRBJ2-1; v_gene: TRBV9; len: 13; CDR3aa: ASSPGGSGLYEQF
d_gene: TRBD2; j_gene: TRBJ2-5; v_gene: TRBV10-3; len: 11; CDR3aa: AIGGRGGETQY
d_gene: .; j_gene: TRBJ1-1; v_gene: TRBV19; len: 12; CDR3aa: ASSITGINTEAF
d_gene: TRBD1; j_gene: TRBJ2-3; v_gene: TRBV19; len: 14; CDR3aa: ASSPDRDRGRDTQY
d_gene: TRBD1; j_gene: TRBJ1-4; v_gene: TRBV15; len: 13; CDR3aa: ATSRQTGVGEKLF
d_gene: .; j_gene: TRBJ2-7; v_gene: TRBV21-1; len: 20; CDR3aa: ASSKDDGPKAGTGIITYEQY
d_gene: .; j_gene: TRBJ1-4; v_gene: TRBV2; len: 13; CDR3aa: ASRRTDATNEKLF
d_gene: .; j_gene: TRBJ2-3; v_gene: TRBV11-3; len: 12; CDR3aa: ASSLSTRTDTQY
d_gene: TRBD1; j_gene: TRBJ1-2; v_gene: TRBV27; len: 14; CDR3aa: ASSPESRGRGYGYT
d_gene: TRBD1; j_gene: TRBJ1-4; v_gene: TRBV6-2/TRBV6-3; len: 13; CDR3aa: ASSPRDRANEKLF
d_gene: TRBD1; j_gene: TRBJ2-7; v_gene: TRBV20-1; len: 12; CDR3aa: SASRLGQGVEQY
d_gene: TRBD1; j_gene: TRBJ1-2; v_gene: TRBV10-1; len: 11; CDR3aa: ASSAGQTYGYT
d_gene: TRBD2; j_gene: TRBJ2-7; v_gene: TRBV5-1; len: 12; CDR3aa: ASSLSGGVYEQY
d_gene: TRBD1; j_gene: TRBJ1-2; v_gene: TRBV5-1; len: 12; CDR3aa: ASSPQGGNYGYT
d_gene: .; j_gene: TRBJ1-3; v_gene: TRBV5-8; len: 18; CDR3aa: ASTYFSPGATYYSGNTIY
d_gene: TRBD2; j_gene: TRBJ2-2; v_gene: TRBV19; len: 15; CDR3aa: ASRGTSGSWYTGELF
d_gene: .; j_gene: TRBJ2-7; v_gene: TRBV18; len: 9; CDR3aa: ASSRTYEQY
d_gene: TRBD1; j_gene: TRBJ1-1; v_gene: TRBV5-1; len: 13; CDR3aa: ASSLRTGGATEAF
d_gene: .; j_gene: TRBJ2-7; v_gene: TRBV27; len: 15; CDR3aa: ASSPHQAGVSPYEQY
d_gene: TRBD1; j_gene: TRBJ1-1; v_gene: TRBV7-9; len: 11; CDR3aa: ASSLGRDRRAF
d_gene: .; j_gene: TRBJ2-7; v_gene: TRBV5-6; len: 13; CDR3aa: ASSLRGLRDYEQY
d_gene: TRBD1; j_gene: TRBJ1-6; v_gene: TRBV6-5; len: 10; CDR3aa: ASRDRDSPLH
d_gene: TRBD1; j_gene: TRBJ2-7; v_gene: TRBV29-1; len: 10; CDR3aa: SVNSDRKRQY
d_gene: .; j_gene: TRBJ1-1; v_gene: TRBV5-4; len: 12; CDR3aa: ASSLLRGRSEAF